These 31 T cell receptor beta chains came from one sample sequenced in a study of T cell responses to AZD1222 COVID-19 vaccine. Assay used: immunoSEQ multiplex PCR; TCRdb lists only in-frame clones, some missing. The table shows under 25,000 clones, with more than 70% occurring only once. The sample in question was peripheral blood, obtained 28 days after the second AZD1222 dose. The receptors shown here come from an adult who received the AZD1222 COVID-19 vaccine.

The chain has TRBV28 and TRBJ2-1, with D uncertain. CDR1 and CDR2 (germline): MDHEN, SYDVKM. Deletions cut 8 bases from V and 6 bases from J, with 14 bases between. The CDR3 totals 13 residues. The CDR3 DNA follows: TGTGCCAGCTATTCTACCCTGGGCAATGAGCAGTTCTTC. It specifies CASYSTLGNEQFF. Combining the CDR3 with reference TRBV28 and TRBJ2-1 gives the whole variable domain DVKVTQSSRYLVKRTGEKVFLECVQDMDHENMFWYRQDPGLGLRLIYFSYDVKMKEKGDIPEGYSVSREKKERFSLILESASTNQTSMYLCASYSTLGNEQFFGPGTRLTVL.

This clone was recorded a few times. This chain links TRBV3-1 (or the pseudogene TRBV3-2) with TRBJ2-7, with D hard to call. The germline CDR1 and CDR2 sequences are LGHDT and YNNKEL (reference sequence). This CDR3 comprises 14 residues. V was pared by 0 bases and J by 5 bases, with 11 bases between. CDR3 sequence: CASSQEPNLNEQYF. The CDR3 nucleotides are TGTGCCAGCAGCCAAGAACCTAACCTAAACGAGCAGTACTTC.

CDR3: CASSISASGSSPDTQYF. CDR3 DNA: TGTGCCAGTAGTATCTCCGCTAGCGGGAGTAGCCCAGATACGCAGTATTTT. The V call is TRBV19, the J call TRBJ2-3; 10 bases map to TRBD2. CDR1 and CDR2 (germline): LNHDA, SQIVND (reference sequence). V lost 3 bases, J lost 4 bases, and 10 bases stayed unmatched. CDR3 length: 17 residues.

This clone was seen once. The rearrangement links TRBV6-2 or TRBV6-3 to TRBJ1-5; D remains unclear. CDR1 and CDR2 from the germline V gene are MNHEY and SVGEGT. V was cut by 2 bases and J by 2 bases, with 13 bases left in between. The CDR3 loop spans 16 amino acids. CDR3 residues: CASSYRPKSGNQPQHF. In DNA, the CDR3 is TGTGCCAGCAGTTACCGACCAAAGAGCGGCAATCAGCCCCAGCATTTT.

V gene TRBV5-1 combines with J gene TRBJ2-1; D gene uncertain. Looked up from germline, CDR1 is SGHRS and CDR2 is YFSETQ. There are 19 residues in the CDR3. Between the trimmed V and J ends, which lost 4 bases and 1 base, there was a span of 24 bases. CDR3 amino acids: CASSRRPAVIGESYNEQFF. The CDR3 DNA reads TGCGCCAGCAGCCGACGGCCGGCCGTAATCGGCGAGTCCTACAATGAGCAGTTCTTC.

This chain links TRBV4-3 with TRBJ1-1; TRBD1 matches at 8 bases. From germline, CDR1 is LGHNA and CDR2 YSLEER. The CDR3 extends over 14 amino acids. The V gene end was trimmed by 4 bases and the J gene end by 4 bases; junction bases not matched to a gene: 5. CDR3 loop: CASSRGQGFTEAFF. The CDR3 DNA sequence: TGCGCCAGCAGCCGCGGACAGGGTTTCACTGAAGCTTTCTTT.

This chain links TRBV15 with TRBJ2-1; the match to TRBD2 covers 9 bases. Per germline, CDR1 LNHNV and CDR2 YYDKDF (reference sequence). CDR3 length equals 16 residues. V shed 1 base, J shed 5 bases, and the junction held 6 bases outside the gene matches. In DNA, the CDR3 is TGTGCCACCAGCAGAGGCGCGGGAGGGTACCACAATGAGCAGTTCTTC. This encodes CATSRGAGGYHNEQFF.

This chain uses TRBV5-6 with TRBJ2-7; D may correspond to TRBD1 or TRBD2 (7 bases each). Germline assignment: CDR1 SGHDT and CDR2 YYEEEE. The V and J ends lost 6 bases and 0 bases respectively, with 16 bases between them. The CDR3 has 15 residues. CDR3: CASMGGTESSYEQYF. CDR3 DNA sequence: TGTGCCAGCATGGGGGGGACAGAGAGCTCCTACGAGCAGTACTTC.

The chain couples TRBV9 to TRBJ2-3; 10 nucleotides line up with TRBD2. The CDR3 consists of 18 residues. The germline CDR1 and CDR2 sequences are SGDLS and YYNGEE. V dropped 0 bases and J dropped 5; count of bases not matched to a gene: 12. The DNA for the CDR3 is TGTGCCAGCAGCGTAGCTCCGGGACTAGCGTCGTCGGAAGATACGCAGTATTTT. The encoded protein is CASSVAPGLASSEDTQYF.

The chain recombines TRBV14 with TRBJ2-7; D is undetermined. With 0 bases removed from V and 3 bases from J, the gap between germline ends came to 15 bases. CDR3 length equals 16 residues. Germline V gives CDR1 SGHDN, CDR2 FVKESK. The CDR3 loop reads CASSQDSRHSNYEQYF. The CDR3 DNA follows: TGTGCCAGCAGCCAAGATAGCAGGCATTCGAACTACGAGCAGTACTTC.

The chain employs TRBV7-8 and TRBJ2-7; D unclear. The CDR3 is 11 amino acids. Trimming took off 5 bases at V and 3 bases at J, with 5 bases between the two ends. The V gene's germline CDR1 is SGHVS and CDR2 FQNEAQ. This CDR3 is CASSSFYEQYF. CDR3 nucleotides: TGTGCCAGCAGCAGCTTCTACGAGCAGTACTTC. The full variable domain, its missing parts supplied by reference TRBV7-8 and TRBJ2-7, is GAGVSQSPRYKVAKRGQDVALRCDPISGHVSLFWYQQALGQGPEFLTYFQNEAQLDKSGLPSDRFFAERPEGSVSTLKIQRTQQEDSAVYLCASSSFYEQYFGPGTRLTVT.

This clone is a singleton in its sample. V and J are TRBV19 and TRBJ1-2, with D tentatively TRBD1 (5 bases). The germline CDR1 and CDR2 sequences are LNHDA and SQIVND (reference sequence). There are 11 residues in the CDR3. Between the trimmed V and J ends, which lost 7 bases and 8 bases, there was a span of 11 bases. CDR3 sequence (DNA): TGTGCCAGTATGTCAAGGGGAGGCTACACCTTC. Its protein is CASMSRGGYTF.

The chain couples TRBV4-1 to TRBJ2-3; D may be TRBD2 (5 bases). Germline V lookup: CDR1 MGHRA, CDR2 YSYEKL. The CDR3 length is 17 residues. V was clipped by 1 base and J by 2 bases, with 16 bases between them. DNA of the CDR3: TGCGCCAGCAGCCAAGTCGTAAGAGCGGAAACCACAGATACGCAGTATTTT. It translates to CASSQVVRAETTDTQYF.

This clone occurred a few times. The chain employs TRBV11-2 and TRBJ1-3; tentative D call: TRBD1 (6 bases). CDR1 is SGHAT, CDR2 FQNNGV, per germline. The V and J ends lost 5 bases and 5 bases respectively, with 19 bases between them. This CDR3 has 16 residues. In DNA form, the CDR3 reads TGTGCCAGCAGCACCTCCCGTGGGGGGGGCCGAAACACCATATATTTT. Translated, it gives CASSTSRGGGRNTIYF.

V usage is TRBV3-1 (or the pseudogene TRBV3-2) and J usage is TRBJ2-7, with D possibly TRBD2 on 6 matching bases. Germline V gene sequence: CDR1 LGHDT, CDR2 YNNKEL (reference sequence). CDR3 length equals 15 residues. Between the trimmed V and J ends, which lost 1 base and 3 bases, there was a span of 13 bases. The CDR3 is CASSQGVGDFYEQYF. Here the CDR3 DNA reads TGTGCCAGCAGCCAAGGGGTAGGGGACTTCTACGAGCAGTACTTC.

This sequence joins TRBV11-2 and TRBJ2-1; weak D call: TRBD2 (5 bases). This CDR3 comprises 16 residues. CDR1 SGHAT and CDR2 FQNNGV come from the germline V gene. V was shortened by 5 bases and J by 0 bases, with 14 bases between the two germline ends. The CDR3 here is CASSEPAESSYNEQFF. The CDR3 DNA follows: TGTGCCAGCAGCGAACCAGCGGAAAGCTCCTACAATGAGCAGTTCTTC. Supplemented by reference TRBV11-2 and TRBJ2-1, the full variable domain reads EAGVAQSPRYKIIEKRQSVAFWCNPISGHATLYWYQQILGQGPKLLIQFQNNGVVDDSQLPKDRFSAERLKGVDSTLKIQPAKLEDSAVYLCASSEPAESSYNEQFFGPGTRLTVL.

By share of the sample, this clone is medium-sized. The CDR3 here is CASSLEGQGRSPLHF. CDR3 DNA: TGTGCCAGCAGCTTAGAAGGGCAGGGGCGTTCACCCCTCCACTTT. The rearrangement links TRBV7-2 to TRBJ1-6; tentatively, D is TRBD1 (6 bases). The CDR3 spans 15 residues. Germline V gene sequence: CDR1 SGHTA, CDR2 FQGNSA. Trimming pared 1 base from V and 9 bases from J, leaving 13 bases between. Complete variable domain (other parts from reference TRBV7-2 and TRBJ1-6): GAGVSQSPSNKVTEKGKDVELRCDPISGHTALYWYRQSLGQGLEFLIYFQGNSAPDKSGLPSDRFSAERTGGSVSTLTIQRTQQEDSAVYLCASSLEGQGRSPLHFGNGTRLTVT.

V usage is TRBV7-2 and J usage is TRBJ2-1; 9 nucleotides agree with TRBD2. V lost 5 bases, J lost 7 bases, and 15 bases stayed unmatched. Germline CDR1 SGHTA, CDR2 FQGNSA. The CDR3 is 17 residues long. The CDR3 DNA reads as TGTGCCAGCAGCGCGCACGCAATAGCGGGAGTAAGAAATGAGCAGTTCTTC. It codes for CASSAHAIAGVRNEQFF.

V and J are TRBV28 and TRBJ2-3; perhaps D is TRBD1 or TRBD2 (5 bases each). V was clipped by 6 bases and J by 0 bases, with 13 bases between them. Germline CDR1 MDHEN, CDR2 SYDVKM. The CDR3 extends over 15 amino acids. In DNA form, the CDR3 reads TGTGCCAGCAGCCGGGGACGCTCAAGCACAGATACGCAGTATTTT. Its protein product is CASSRGRSSTDTQYF.

The V call is TRBV5-1, the J call TRBJ1-6; possible D gene TRBD1, 5 bases. Trimming took 4 bases from V and 7 from J, leaving 15 bases between them. Germline loops: CDR1 SGHRS, CDR2 YFSETQ. This CDR3 spans 15 amino acids. This chain's CDR3 is CASSPSVTENSPLHF. CDR3 in DNA: TGCGCCAGCAGCCCCTCGGTGACAGAAAATTCACCCCTCCACTTT. The variable domain in full, with the rest retrieved from reference TRBV5-1 and TRBJ1-6, is KAGVTQTPRYLIKTRGQQVTLSCSPISGHRSVSWYQQTPGQGLQFLFEYFSETQRNKGNFPGRFSGRQFSNSRSEMNVSTLELGDSALYLCASSPSVTENSPLHFGNGTRLTVT.

V usage is TRBV6-5 and J usage is TRBJ1-6; D gene uncertain. Germline assignment: CDR1 MNHEY and CDR2 SVGAGI. This CDR3 region has 16 residues. Trimming shortened V by 2 bases and J by 8 bases, and 16 bases separated the two germline ends. The CDR3 nucleotides are TGTGCCAGCAGTTACCTAGGACCGAGGAGGGATTCACCCCTCCACTTT. It yields the protein CASSYLGPRRDSPLHF.

V usage is TRBV19 and J usage is TRBJ2-2, with D perhaps matching TRBD2 (5 bases). Looked up from germline, CDR1 is LNHDA and CDR2 is SQIVND (reference sequence). Trimming shortened V by 5 bases and J by 5 bases, and 9 bases separated the two germline ends. The CDR3 length is 13 residues. The CDR3 spells CASSSSGTGELFF. In nucleotides, the CDR3 is TGTGCCAGTAGTTCCAGCGGAACCGGGGAGCTGTTTTTT.

The CDR3 loop is CASSLWLRLKSGFFEQYF. CDR3 bases: TGCGCCAGCAGTTTGTGGTTACGCCTAAAATCAGGGTTCTTCGAGCAGTACTTC. V and J are TRBV23-1 and TRBJ2-7, with a tentative D call TRBD1 (5 bases). TRBV23-1 is noted as an ORF with a role that remains uncertain. This CDR3 has 18 amino acids. Trimming removed 5 bases at V and 6 bases at J, with 29 bases between.

V gene TRBV9 combines with J gene TRBJ1-4; D is unresolved. This CDR3 has 15 amino acids. Germline V gene data show CDR1 as SGDLS and CDR2 as YYNGEE. V shed 3 bases and J shed 6 bases, with 15 bases lying between them. The CDR3 sequence: CASSASQVEYEKLFF. As DNA, the CDR3 is TGTGCCAGCAGCGCGTCGCAGGTGGAGTATGAAAAACTGTTTTTT.

V and J are TRBV29-1 and TRBJ1-1, with D perhaps TRBD1 (5 bases). CDR1 and CDR2 from the germline V gene are SQVTM and ANQGSEA. V lost 4 bases and J 6 bases, leaving 12 bases between the germline ends. The CDR3 runs to 12 residues. CDR3 residues: CSVGSGKAEAFF. CDR3 bases: TGCAGCGTTGGGTCAGGGAAGGCTGAAGCTTTCTTT. Together with reference TRBV29-1 and TRBJ1-1, the CDR3 gives the full variable domain: SAVISQKPSRDICQRGTSLTIQCQVDSQVTMMFWYRQQPGQSLTLIATANQGSEATYESGFVIDKFPISRPNLTFSTLTVSNMSPEDSSIYLCSVGSGKAEAFFGQGTRLTVV.

The chain is built from TRBV2 and TRBJ2-7; 7 bases are a match to TRBD2. Germline lookup yields CDR1 SNHLY and CDR2 FYNNEI. CDR3 length equals 14 residues. With 6 bases clipped from V and 0 bases from J, the junction kept 5 bases outside the gene matches. The CDR3 loop reads CASSPERDSYEQYF. CDR3 bases: TGTGCCAGCAGCCCCGAGCGGGACTCCTACGAGCAGTACTTC.

The V gene is TRBV19, the J gene TRBJ1-3; D gene uncertain. Trimming stripped 4 bases from V and 0 bases from J, with 4 bases between. The germline V gene has CDR1 LNHDA and CDR2 SQIVND (reference sequence). The CDR3 is 13 amino acids. The CDR3 reads CASSKPSGNTIYF. DNA of the CDR3: TGTGCCAGTAGTAAACCCTCTGGAAACACCATATATTTT.

For the CDR3, the DNA is TGCGCCAGCAGCCGCTCAGAGGTCACTAGCGTACCCTACGAGCAGTACTTC. This encodes CASSRSEVTSVPYEQYF. V usage is TRBV4-1 and J usage is TRBJ2-7; 7 bases agree with TRBD2. Germline lookup yields CDR1 MGHRA and CDR2 YSYEKL. The CDR3 loop spans 17 amino acids. After removal of 4 bases from V and 2 bases from J, the junction contained 14 bases not matched to a gene.

The chain employs TRBV2 and TRBJ1-1, with D hard to call. V lost 7 bases, J lost 0 bases, and 12 bases lay in between. This CDR3 spans 14 amino acids. CDR1 SNHLY and CDR2 FYNNEI come from the germline V gene. CDR3 nucleotide sequence: TGTGCCAGCAAAAGGGCCTTCATGAACACTGAAGCTTTCTTT. Residues: CASKRAFMNTEAFF.

The sample holds one count of this clone. V is TRBV11-2 and J is TRBJ2-6; D is possibly TRBD1 (6 bases). CDR1 SGHAT and CDR2 FQNNGV come from the germline V gene. V was shortened by 1 base and J by 0 bases, with 10 bases between the two germline ends. The CDR3 spans 17 residues. The CDR3, as DNA: TGTGCCAGCAGCTTAGGGACAGCCTACTCTGGGGCCAACGTCCTGACTTTC. Amino acid sequence: CASSLGTAYSGANVLTF.

The J gene is TRBJ2-1, the V gene TRBV28, with D perhaps being TRBD1 or TRBD2 (7 bases each). The CDR3 has 15 amino acids. Germline CDR1 and CDR2: MDHEN and SYDVKM. Trimming left V 5 bases short and J 9 bases short, with 20 bases between. This chain's CDR3 is CASSSPSGGGSEQFF. The CDR3 DNA sequence: TGTGCCAGCAGTAGCCCGTCAGGGGGGGGAAGTGAGCAGTTCTTC.